This T cell receptor beta chain was retrieved from a study of cytomegalovirus exposure and HLA in healthy donors. The assay was immunoSEQ multiplex PCR, and TCRdb's table has in-frame clones only and misses some. The sample gives about 78,000 clones, almost 97% of which show up once; roughly 1.6% is in the top ten. Note on this clone: Its antigen is not known.

Notes on the study in general: In vitro confirmation showed three CMV-associated chains to be CMV antigen specific. According to reports, the classifier identified cytomegalovirus status with high specificity and sensitivity. Researchers catalogued over 150 TCR beta chains as cytomegalovirus-associated.

The receptor comes from a man aged 18 to 29 in good health and CMV-seropositive. The sample consisted of PBMCs.

The CDR3 DNA reads as TGTGCCAGCAGCTTGTTGCAGGGGGCAGCCGATGGCTACACCTTC. This sequence encodes CASSLLQGAADGYTF. This chain joins TRBV5-4 and TRBJ1-2; 8 nucleotides align to TRBD1. CDR1 is SGHNT and CDR2 is YYREEE in the germline V gene (reference sequence). The CDR3 extends over 15 amino acids. J lost 6 bases, V lost 1 base, and 8 bases had no gene match. Together with reference TRBV5-4 and TRBJ1-2, the CDR3 gives the full variable domain: ETGVTQSPTHLIKTRGQQVTLRCSSQSGHNTVSWYQQALGQGPQFIFQYYREEENGRGNFPPRFSGLQFPNYSSELNVNALELDDSALYLCASSLLQGAADGYTFGSGTRLTVV.